This TCR beta chain was profiled in a study of T-cell reconstitution after alpha-beta-depleted transplantation in children. As it was prepared, the TCRbeta library received unique molecular identifiers. TCRdb re-analysed the PCR reads in MiXCR, keeping a single row per CDR3 protein. The sample holds a few hundred thousand distinct CDR3 sequences; over 25% are singletons and the top ten take less than 40%. Germline CDR1 is MDHEN and CDR2 is SYDVKM. CDR3 length: 14 residues. V was pared by 4 bases and J by 9 bases, with 17 bases between. Source: PBMCs, taken before TCRalphabeta/CD19-depleted stem cell transplant. This sequence was found in a boy under two years old with Wiskott-Aldrich syndrome, due to receive a stem cell transplant. The chain is built from TRBV28 and TRBJ2-3, with D tentatively TRBD2 (5 bases). CDR3 nucleotides: TGTGCCAGCAGTTCCCGACCCAACACGGGGACGCAGTATTTT. Its translation: CASSSRPNTGTQYF.